The 10 T cell receptor beta chains presented below share a single source sample, sequenced in a study of shared clonotypes between healthy human individuals. TCRdb's copy holds only in-frame clones and misses some; the assay was immunoSEQ multiplex PCR. The sample consists of roughly 530,000 clones, 95% to 97% of them appearing once. Sequencing was carried out using naive CD4+ T cells sorted from blood. Subset defined: CD45RA+ positively selected. These TCRs come from a woman aged 30 to 39 in good health.

V is TRBV2 and J is TRBJ1-2; D call uncertain. The germline gives CDR1 SNHLY, CDR2 FYNNEI. Trimming left V 6 bases short and J 5 bases short, with 13 bases between. The CDR3 sequence is 13 residues long. This CDR3 is CASSPGPDYGYTF. CDR3 sequence (DNA): TGTGCCAGCAGCCCCGGGCCAGATTATGGCTACACCTTC.

The V gene is TRBV14, the J gene TRBJ2-7; 10 nucleotides agree with TRBD2. CDR1 and CDR2 (germline): SGHDN, FVKESK. With 6 bases clipped from V and 2 bases from J, the junction kept 7 bases outside the gene matches. This CDR3 is 15 amino acids long. The DNA for the CDR3 is TGTGCCAGCAGTCCGCTAGCGGGAGCCGCCTACGAGCAGTACTTC. This codes for CASSPLAGAAYEQYF.

The rearrangement uses TRBV9 and TRBJ2-2; D tentatively fits TRBD1 or TRBD2 (5 bases each). The CDR3 loop spans 16 amino acids. The V end was cut by 3 bases, the J end by 2 bases, with 14 bases between. Germline lookup yields CDR1 SGDLS and CDR2 YYNGEE. The CDR3 bases are TGTGCCAGCAGCGGCAGAGCGGACATAAACACCGGGGAGCTGTTTTTT. This translates into CASSGRADINTGELFF.

The gene calls are TRBV7-6 and TRBJ2-1, with 14 bases identical to TRBD2. Germline trimming cut 3 bases from V and 8 bases from J; bases unmatched to any gene: 15. This CDR3 comprises 19 residues. Germline V CDR1 and CDR2: SGHVS, FNYEAQ. The CDR3 sequence is CASSLEGLAGGYSWDEQFF. As DNA, the CDR3 is TGTGCCAGCAGCTTGGAAGGACTAGCGGGAGGATATAGTTGGGATGAGCAGTTCTTC.

This rearrangement joins TRBV5-1 to TRBJ2-6, with TRBD2 matching 10 bases. The CDR3 has 20 amino acids. The trim removed 2 bases at V and 1 base at J, leaving 12 bases unmatched. Germline assignment: CDR1 SGHRS and CDR2 YFSETQ. CDR3 bases: TGCGCCAGCAGCTTAGGAACACCTAGCGGGAGAGGGTCTGGGGCCAACGTCCTGACTTTC. This gives the protein CASSLGTPSGRGSGANVLTF.

This chain uses TRBV7-9 with TRBJ2-2; 8 nucleotides line up with TRBD2. CDR1 and CDR2 (germline): SEHNR, FQNEAQ (reference sequence). This CDR3 region has 12 residues. CDR3 sequence (DNA): TGTGCTTCAGCGGGAGTGGGCGGGGAGCTGTTTTTT. This sequence encodes CASAGVGGELFF.

The V gene is TRBV27, the J gene TRBJ2-1; 10 bases are shared with TRBD1. The CDR3 runs to 18 residues. The V segment lost 5 bases and the J segment 0 bases; nucleotides outside the gene matches: 10. Germline values: CDR1 MNHEY, CDR2 SMNVEV (reference sequence). CDR3: CASSPRQGADSSYNEQFF. The CDR3 DNA sequence: TGTGCCAGCAGTCCCCGACAGGGGGCCGACAGCTCCTACAATGAGCAGTTCTTC.

A single count supports this clone. The J gene is TRBJ2-3, the V gene TRBV5-4; 8 bases match TRBD2. In germline, CDR1 is SGHNT, CDR2 YYREEE (reference sequence). The V and J ends lost 4 bases and 2 bases, in that order; junction bases with no gene match: 9. CDR3 length: 16 residues. CDR3 sequence reads: CASSTRVSGITDTQYF. CDR3 DNA: TGTGCCAGCAGCACCCGGGTTAGCGGGATCACAGATACGCAGTATTTT.

The genes are TRBV19 and TRBJ2-5; 8 nucleotides align to TRBD2. This CDR3 is 15 amino acids long. Germline CDR1 reads LNHDA; CDR2 reads SQIVND (reference sequence). The ends lost 3 bases at V and 3 bases at J; junction bases unmatched: 6. The CDR3 region has the DNA TGTGCCAGTAGTATCGGACTAGCCGAAAAAGAGACCCAGTACTTC. Amino acid sequence: CASSIGLAEKETQYF.

DNA for the CDR3: TGTGCCAGCTCCCCGACAAGGAGTGGAAACACCATATATTTT. Translating gives CASSPTRSGNTIYF. The chain uses TRBV18 and TRBJ1-3; no clear D. The ends were cut back, 6 bases at V and 3 bases at J, with 12 bases in the middle. Germline V gene lookup returns CDR1 KGHSH and CDR2 LQKENI. This CDR3 contains 14 residues.